These 26 T cell receptor beta chains were all obtained from the same sample, sequenced in a study of blood T cell repertoires in COVID-19. The repertoire was sequenced with immunoSEQ multiplex PCR; TCRdb's copy has only in-frame clones and lacks some. The data hold roughly 380,000 clones, with around 91% observed a single time. The sequenced sample consisted of peripheral blood. The receptors come from a woman aged 40 to 50 with COVID-19, enrolled during active disease.

J is TRBJ2-2 and V is TRBV7-9, with 8 bases fitting TRBD1. This CDR3 is 15 amino acids long. CDR1 and CDR2 (germline): SEHNR, FQNEAQ (reference sequence). V was clipped by 6 bases and J by 3 bases; unmatched bases: 6. The CDR3 nucleotides are TGTGCCAGCAGACCCGGACAGGGTGACACCGGGGAGCTGTTTTTT. Its translation is CASRPGQGDTGELFF.

The chain is built from TRBV6-2 or TRBV6-3 and TRBJ2-7; TRBD2 aligns across 7 bases. Germline CDR1 and CDR2: MNHEY and SVGEGT. V dropped 2 bases and J dropped 0; count of bases not matched to a gene: 7. The length of the CDR3 is 16 residues. The CDR3 nucleotides read TGTGCCAGCAGTTACGGGCTAGCGGTTTACTCCTACGAGCAGTACTTC. Translated, it gives CASSYGLAVYSYEQYF.

This clone was picked up one time. The chain carries TRBV3-1 (or the pseudogene TRBV3-2) and TRBJ1-4; D is perhaps TRBD1 (5 bases). Trimming left V 0 bases short and J 2 bases short, with 10 bases between. Looked up from germline, CDR1 is LGHDT and CDR2 is YNNKEL (reference sequence). The CDR3 totals 16 residues. In DNA, the CDR3 is TGTGCCAGCAGCCAAGAGGCAGGGTGGACTAATGAAAAACTGTTTTTT. Protein sequence: CASSQEAGWTNEKLFF.

This sequence joins TRBV7-9 and TRBJ1-1; 7 nucleotides match TRBD1. Per the germline V gene, CDR1 is SEHNR and CDR2 is FQNEAQ (reference sequence). The V gene end was trimmed by 6 bases and the J gene end by 5 bases; junction bases not matched to a gene: 15. The CDR3 extends over 16 amino acids. DNA for the CDR3: TGTGCCAGCAGTTCAGGGGGTCCTCTCTTGAGGACTGAAGCTTTCTTT. Translating gives CASSSGGPLLRTEAFF. The full variable domain, with the rest looked up from reference TRBV7-9 and TRBJ1-1, is DTGVSQNPRHKITKRGQNVTFRCDPISEHNRLYWYRQTLGQGPEFLTYFQNEAQLEKSRLLSDRFSAERPKGSFSTLEIQRTEQGDSAMYLCASSSGGPLLRTEAFFGQGTRLTVV.

This clone is a singleton in its sample. The genes are TRBV28 and TRBJ1-1; 7 nucleotides match TRBD1. J gave up 8 bases and V 5 bases, and 11 bases lay outside the gene matches. CDR1 and CDR2 (germline): MDHEN, SYDVKM. The length of the CDR3 is 14 residues. CDR3 protein: CASSTRQGSSEAFF. As DNA, the CDR3 is TGTGCCAGCAGTACAAGACAGGGTTCGTCAGAAGCTTTCTTT.

This clone appeared a single time. The chain links TRBV10-3 to TRBJ1-3; the D is unclear. This CDR3 has 13 amino acids. The ends were cut back, 6 bases at V and 1 base at J, with 7 bases in the middle. Germline lookup yields CDR1 ENHRY and CDR2 SYGVKD. The CDR3 DNA follows: TGTGCCATCAGAGAGGAGTCTGGAAACACCATATATTTT. Protein sequence: CAIREESGNTIYF.

This clone occurred once. This chain connects TRBV6-6 to TRBJ2-3, with TRBD1 matching over 8 bases. The germline V gene encodes CDR1 MNHNY and CDR2 SVGAGI (reference sequence). V gave up 8 bases and J gave up 0 bases; unmatched junction bases: 7. This CDR3 region has 15 residues. CDR3 protein: CASLQTGASTDTQYF. In nucleotides, the CDR3 is TGTGCCAGCCTACAGACAGGGGCGAGCACAGATACGCAGTATTTT.

The chain uses TRBV10-3 and TRBJ1-1, with D perhaps matching TRBD1 (6 bases). CDR1 is ENHRY, CDR2 SYGVKD, per germline. The CDR3 spans 12 residues. The V gene lost 6 bases and the J gene lost 7 bases, with 12 bases spanning the gap. CDR3 region: CAISPATGEAFF. The CDR3 DNA reads TGTGCCATCAGCCCTGCGACAGGTGAAGCTTTCTTT.

V and J are TRBV4-1 and TRBJ2-7, with TRBD2 matching over 13 bases. Losses at the gene ends were 3 bases for V and 4 bases for J; bases not matched to a gene: 0. The CDR3 length is 14 residues. Germline CDR1 MGHRA, CDR2 YSYEKL. The CDR3 loop reads CASSQGLAGYEQYF. CDR3 sequence (DNA): TGCGCCAGCAGCCAGGGACTAGCGGGATACGAGCAGTACTTC.

In its sample, this clone was seen once. The V and J genes are TRBV28 and TRBJ1-5; maybe TRBD1 (6 bases). Germline V lookup: CDR1 MDHEN, CDR2 SYDVKM. Between the trimmed V and J ends, which lost 3 bases and 1 base, there was a span of 7 bases. CDR3 length: 14 residues. The CDR3 nucleotides are TGTGCCAGCAGTTTGGGGACAAGCAATCAGCCCCAGCATTTT. It is translated as CASSLGTSNQPQHF.

This clone was counted only a few times. The chain uses TRBV27 and TRBJ2-7, with D possibly being TRBD1 (5 bases). The germline V and J ends were trimmed by 3 bases and 6 bases, with 15 bases remaining between them. CDR3 length equals 14 residues. Germline V CDR1 and CDR2: MNHEY, SMNVEV (reference sequence). The CDR3 DNA reads TGTGCCAGCAGTTTTTGGCCCCTTAGGGGCGAGCAGTACTTC. This sequence encodes CASSFWPLRGEQYF.

Note on this clone: Other DNA sequences in the sample encode the same CDR3. The chain uses TRBV9 and TRBJ2-1; 9 bases map to TRBD2. Germline CDR1 and CDR2: SGDLS and YYNGEE. This CDR3 is built from 15 residues. The junction had 5 bases not matched to a gene; V was cut back by 1 base and J by 6 bases. DNA for the CDR3: TGTGCCAGCAGCGTATTGGCGGGAGGGCTCAATGAGCAGTTCTTC. Its translation is CASSVLAGGLNEQFF. The full variable domain, in which reference TRBV9 and TRBJ2-1 provide the parts outside the CDR3, is DSGVTQTPKHLITATGQRVTLRCSPRSGDLSVYWYQQSLDQGLQFLIQYYNGEERAKGNILERFSAQQFPDLHSELNLSSLELGDSALYFCASSVLAGGLNEQFFGPGTRLTVL.

The V gene is TRBV28, the J gene TRBJ1-2; D is possibly TRBD1 (5 bases). The V end lost 10 bases, the J end lost 0 bases, and 15 bases lay between the germline ends. The CDR3 contains 14 residues. From germline, CDR1 is MDHEN and CDR2 SYDVKM. DNA of the CDR3: TGTGCCACAGCGGGCCAGGGAGCTAACTATGGCTACACCTTC. This encodes CATAGQGANYGYTF.

As regards this clone: The sample has other DNA sequences that encode this CDR3 too. The chain employs TRBV7-2 and TRBJ1-2, with TRBD1 as a possible D gene (5 bases). Germline V lookup: CDR1 SGHTA, CDR2 FQGNSA. The V and J ends lost 5 bases and 2 bases respectively, with 9 bases between them. This CDR3 is built from 13 residues. The CDR3 DNA is TGTGCCAGCAGCCCAGACAGAAACTATGGCTACACCTTC. It translates to CASSPDRNYGYTF.

This sequence joins TRBV4-1 and TRBJ2-2, with D possibly being TRBD1 (5 bases). CDR1 is MGHRA and CDR2 is YSYEKL in the germline V gene. With 6 bases removed from V and 4 bases from J, the gap between germline ends came to 24 bases. The CDR3 length is 18 residues. Written as DNA, the CDR3 is TGCGCCAGCAGGGCAGCTGGCAGGAAGACGCAGGGCACCGGGGAGCTGTTTTTT. It translates to CASRAAGRKTQGTGELFF.

The chain uses TRBV3-1 (or the pseudogene TRBV3-2) and TRBJ1-5; D is undetermined. This CDR3 is 13 amino acids long. Germline CDR1 is LGHDT and CDR2 is YNNKEL (reference sequence). V was cut by 0 bases and J by 7 bases, with 7 bases left in between. CDR3 amino acids: CASSQDEGQPQHF. In DNA form, the CDR3 reads TGTGCCAGCAGCCAAGATGAGGGCCAGCCCCAGCATTTT.

V gene TRBV28 combines with J gene TRBJ2-7; 12 bases line up with TRBD2. This CDR3 has 15 amino acids. After removal of 2 bases from V and 4 bases from J, the junction contained 3 bases not matched to a gene. From germline, CDR1 is MDHEN and CDR2 SYDVKM. This CDR3 reads CASSLGTSGGYEQYF. The CDR3 DNA sequence: TGTGCCAGCAGTTTAGGTACTAGCGGGGGGTACGAGCAGTACTTC.

V gene TRBV2 combines with J gene TRBJ1-2, with 8 bases matching TRBD1. J was trimmed by 3 bases and V by 5 bases; bases with no gene match: 8. The CDR3 loop spans 15 amino acids. The V gene's germline CDR1 is SNHLY and CDR2 FYNNEI. CDR3 sequence (DNA): TGTGCCAGCAGTCCTAGGACAGGGTCTTACTATGGCTACACCTTC. It specifies CASSPRTGSYYGYTF.

In its sample, this clone was seen a few times. This chain uses TRBV7-8 with TRBJ1-2, with no clear D. The CDR3 consists of 13 residues. Germline V gene sequence: CDR1 SGHVS, CDR2 FQNEAQ. V was cut by 5 bases and J by 8 bases, with 15 bases left in between. The CDR3 sequence: CASSAEYVSGYTF. DNA for the CDR3: TGTGCCAGCAGCGCAGAATACGTGTCGGGCTACACCTTC.

The chain is built from TRBV15 and TRBJ1-5, with D hard to call. The V end was cut by 0 bases, the J end by 5 bases, with 17 bases between. CDR3 length: 17 amino acids. In germline, CDR1 is LNHNV, CDR2 YYDKDF (reference sequence). Here the CDR3 DNA reads TGTGCCACCAGCAGAGAGCGGCCGAAGCAGTCCTATCAGCCCCAGCATTTT. Amino acids: CATSRERPKQSYQPQHF.

The gene calls are TRBV5-1 and TRBJ1-5; maybe TRBD1 (6 bases). Deletions cut 0 bases from V and 5 bases from J, with 9 bases between. CDR3 size: 14 residues. Germline-derived CDR1 and CDR2 are SGHRS and YFSETQ. In DNA, the CDR3 is TGCGCCAGCAGCTTGGCAGCAGGGGATCAGCCCCAGCATTTT. Residues: CASSLAAGDQPQHF.

V is TRBV6-5 and J is TRBJ1-1; 8 positions match TRBD1. Germline V gives CDR1 MNHEY, CDR2 SVGAGI. V trimming: 2 bases; J trimming: 1 base; junction bases outside the gene matches: 3. The CDR3 extends over 15 amino acids. DNA of the CDR3: TGTGCCAGCAGTTACACGGGACAGGCGAACACTGAAGCTTTCTTT. Translation: CASSYTGQANTEAFF.

This rearrangement joins TRBV9 to TRBJ1-3; D is possibly TRBD1 (5 bases). V lost 4 bases to trimming and J lost 4 bases, with 18 bases between them. Germline lookup yields CDR1 SGDLS and CDR2 YYNGEE. The CDR3 consists of 16 residues. This CDR3 reads CASSLGRAGAGNTIYF. The CDR3 DNA reads TGTGCCAGCAGCCTCGGGAGGGCCGGGGCGGGAAACACCATATATTTT.

This clone was observed once. The chain is built from TRBV9 and TRBJ1-1, with no clear D. This CDR3 is built from 12 residues. Germline V CDR1 and CDR2: SGDLS, YYNGEE. Trimming removed 4 bases at V and 4 bases at J, with 8 bases between. The CDR3 nucleotides are TGTGCCAGCAGCAAGCCGGGCACTGAAGCTTTCTTT. Translated: CASSKPGTEAFF.

This chain joins TRBV7-9 and TRBJ2-3; 7 nucleotides agree with TRBD2. The ends lost 5 bases at V and 3 bases at J; junction bases unmatched: 2. This CDR3 spans 13 amino acids. CDR1 is SEHNR, CDR2 FQNEAQ, per germline (reference sequence). DNA of the CDR3: TGTGCCAGCAGCCCCGGGAGGACAGATACGCAGTATTTT. Amino acid sequence: CASSPGRTDTQYF.

The genes are TRBV5-4 and TRBJ2-7; 7 positions match TRBD1. After removal of 2 bases from V and 2 bases from J, the junction contained 7 bases not matched to a gene. The germline CDR1 and CDR2 sequences are SGHNT and YYREEE (reference sequence). CDR3 size: 15 residues. DNA for the CDR3: TGTGCCAGCAGCTTAATGGCAGGGGGAACCTACGAGCAGTACTTC. It encodes CASSLMAGGTYEQYF.